The source of this T cell receptor (beta chain) is a study of CD8 T cells in ankylosing spondylitis. This clonotype was seen ten or more times. As the method for making TCR beta libraries, quantitative 5'-RACE with molecular barcodes was used. TCRdb re-called the 5' RACE reads through MiXCR, storing one row per CDR3 protein. The sample yields 200,000 to 250,000 distinct CDR3 sequences, 10% to 13% seen once. The length of the CDR3 is 14 residues. Trimming removed 4 bases from V and 0 bases from J, with 9 bases in between. Germline lookup yields CDR1 ENHRY and CDR2 SYGVKD. The chain has TRBV10-3 and TRBJ1-1; D gene unclear. Sequencing was performed on blood, either unsorted or a sorted T cell fraction (not recorded which). The TCR was taken from a male donor with ankylosing spondylitis or in good health (not recorded which). CDR3 nucleotides: TGTGCCATCAGTGGGGTCGGGGTGAACACTGAAGCTTTCTTT. This sequence encodes CAISGVGVNTEAFF.